These 2 T cell receptor beta chains were sequenced from one sample in a study of vaccination and CD4 T cells after COVID-19. Antigens for these TCRs are unknown. The Oncomine TCR Beta short-read assay was applied to DNA of cultured CD4+ T cells. One entry per CDR3 protein results from TCRdb running MiXCR on the PCR reads. The data contain 12,000 or so distinct CDR3 sequences, roughly 60% of them singletons. The treatment is: approximately 10-day PBMC culture with coronavirus spike peptide pools or control peptides (ViraFEST assay). Sequences were obtained from CD4+ T cells from blood, cultured in vitro. Source of these receptors: a human donor who had recovered from COVID-19.

This clonotype was observed a few times. The chain uses TRBV20-1 and TRBJ1-1; D remains unclear. Germline CDR1 reads DFQATT; CDR2 reads SNEGSKA (reference sequence). This CDR3 region has 14 residues. Trimming cost V 3 bases and J 4 bases, with 15 bases left between them. The CDR3 spells CSASLISSGTEAFF. The CDR3 nucleotides read TGCAGTGCTAGCCTTATTTCGTCGGGCACTGAAGCTTTCTTT.

The sample holds a few counts of this clonotype. The V and J genes are TRBV6-5 and TRBJ1-2; TRBD1 might be the D (5 bases). In germline, CDR1 is MNHEY, CDR2 SVGAGI. Deletions cut 2 bases from V and 6 bases from J, with 7 bases between. The CDR3 spans 12 residues. Here the CDR3 reads CASSYRGDGYTF. CDR3 DNA: TGTGCCAGCAGTTACCGGGGGGATGGCTACACCTTC.